Listed here is a single T cell receptor beta chain. Its antigen is unidentified. Germline V gene data show CDR1 as SGHTA and CDR2 as FQGNSA. Trimming cost V 3 bases and J 3 bases, with 6 bases left between them. CDR3 size: 12 residues. PCR used 60 Vbeta primers and 13 Jbeta primers. Profiled with immunoSEQ multiplex PCR; TCRdb holds only in-frame clones, not every one. Of over 150,000 clones in the sample, around 70% were seen once. The data derive from a study of cytomegalovirus exposure and HLA in healthy donors. The study's findings and limits: A missense DCLRE1C variant was associated with V- and J-gene trimming of TCR beta chains in a later analysis, and an independent cohort replicated the association. The presence/absence work took it that sequencing depth was about the same across donors.

The receptor was derived from a man between 25 and 39 years old in good health and CMV-seronegative. Sequencing was carried out using PBMCs. The chain recombines TRBV7-2 with TRBJ2-7; D is ambiguous. CDR3: CASSLSFYEQYF. CDR3 coding DNA: TGTGCCAGCAGCTTGAGTTTCTACGAGCAGTACTTC.